Presented here are 4 T cell receptor beta chains from one specimen sequenced in a study of T cell responses to AZD1222 COVID-19 vaccine. Libraries were prepared by immunoSEQ multiplex PCR; TCRdb keeps only in-frame clonotypes and omits some of them. The sample holds approximately 130,000 clones, 88% seen once. Sample: peripheral blood, taken 28 days after the second AZD1222 dose. These receptors all stem from an adult who received the AZD1222 COVID-19 vaccine.

This clone showed up just once. The chain combines TRBV7-3 with TRBJ2-5; the D gene is possibly TRBD2 (6 bases). The CDR3 has 14 residues. The V and J ends lost 3 bases and 5 bases respectively, with 13 bases between them. CDR1 and CDR2 from the germline V gene are SGHTA and FQGTGA. CDR3 amino acids: CASSLAGSWETQYF. The CDR3 nucleotides read TGTGCCAGCAGCTTGGCGGGGAGTTGGGAGACCCAGTACTTC.

The V and J genes are TRBV5-1 and TRBJ2-1, with D perhaps TRBD2 (6 bases). The CDR3 extends over 15 amino acids. Germline CDR1 reads SGHRS; CDR2 reads YFSETQ. Trimming cost V 3 bases and J 5 bases, with 15 bases left between them. The CDR3 coding sequence is TGCGCCAGCAGCTACCGGGACTCCTACAACAATGAGCAGTTCTTC. Its protein is CASSYRDSYNNEQFF.

The chain is built from TRBV2 and TRBJ1-4, with a tentative D call TRBD1 (6 bases). CDR1 and CDR2 from the germline V gene are SNHLY and FYNNEI. The CDR3 length is 14 residues. Trimming took off 6 bases at V and 5 bases at J, with 13 bases between the two ends. CDR3 loop: CASRTGTQNEKLFF. The DNA for the CDR3 is TGTGCCAGCAGGACCGGGACACAAAATGAAAAACTGTTTTTT.

J is TRBJ1-4 and V is TRBV25-1; TRBD1 aligns across 7 bases. CDR1 is MGHDK, CDR2 SYGVNS, per germline. The CDR3 is 16 amino acids. J lost 8 bases, V lost 2 bases, and 11 bases had no gene match. The CDR3 loop is CASSEVPAGGLEKLFF. CDR3 sequence (DNA): TGTGCCAGCAGTGAAGTCCCTGCAGGGGGTCTCGAAAAACTGTTTTTT.